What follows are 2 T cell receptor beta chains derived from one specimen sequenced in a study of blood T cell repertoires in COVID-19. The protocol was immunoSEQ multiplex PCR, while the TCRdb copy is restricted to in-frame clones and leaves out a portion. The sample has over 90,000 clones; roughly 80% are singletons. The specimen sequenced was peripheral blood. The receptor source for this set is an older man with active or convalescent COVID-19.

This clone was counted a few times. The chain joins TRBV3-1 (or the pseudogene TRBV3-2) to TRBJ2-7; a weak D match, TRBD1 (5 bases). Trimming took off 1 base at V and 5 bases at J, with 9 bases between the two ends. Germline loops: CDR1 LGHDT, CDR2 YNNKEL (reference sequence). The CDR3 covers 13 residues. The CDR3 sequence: CASSQGRGNEQYF. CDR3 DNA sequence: TGTGCCAGCAGCCAAGGAAGGGGCAACGAGCAGTACTTC.

The CDR3 bases are TGTGCCATCAGTGACACTACCTACGAGCAGTACTTC. Residues: CAISDTTYEQYF. The chain combines TRBV10-3 with TRBJ2-7; D gene uncertain. The CDR3 is 12 residues long. V was trimmed by 3 bases and J by 2 bases, leaving 5 bases between them. The germline CDR1 and CDR2 sequences are ENHRY and SYGVKD.